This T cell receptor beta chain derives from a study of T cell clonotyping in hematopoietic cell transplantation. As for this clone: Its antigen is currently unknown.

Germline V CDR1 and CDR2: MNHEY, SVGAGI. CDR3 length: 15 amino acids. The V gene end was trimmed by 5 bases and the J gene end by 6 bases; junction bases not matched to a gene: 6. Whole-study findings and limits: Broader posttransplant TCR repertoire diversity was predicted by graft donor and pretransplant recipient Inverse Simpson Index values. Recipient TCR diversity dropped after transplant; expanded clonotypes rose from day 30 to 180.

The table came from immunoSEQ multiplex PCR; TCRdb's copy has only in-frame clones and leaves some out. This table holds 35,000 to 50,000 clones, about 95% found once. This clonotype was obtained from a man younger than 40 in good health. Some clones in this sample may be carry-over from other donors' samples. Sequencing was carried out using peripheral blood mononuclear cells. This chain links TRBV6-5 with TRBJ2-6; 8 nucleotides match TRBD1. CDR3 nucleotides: TGTGCCAGCAGTACTTGGACAGGGTCGGCCAACGTCCTGACTTTC. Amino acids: CASSTWTGSANVLTF.